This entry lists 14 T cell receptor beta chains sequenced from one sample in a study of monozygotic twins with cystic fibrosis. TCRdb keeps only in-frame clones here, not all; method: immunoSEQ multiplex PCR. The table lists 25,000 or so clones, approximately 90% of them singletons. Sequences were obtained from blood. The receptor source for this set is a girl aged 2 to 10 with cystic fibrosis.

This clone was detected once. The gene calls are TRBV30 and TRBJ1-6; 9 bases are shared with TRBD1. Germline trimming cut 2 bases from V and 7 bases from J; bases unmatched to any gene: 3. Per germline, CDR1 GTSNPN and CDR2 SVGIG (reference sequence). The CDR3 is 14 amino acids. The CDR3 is CAWSPGQGNSPLHF. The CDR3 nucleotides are TGTGCCTGGAGTCCGGGACAGGGAAATTCACCCCTCCACTTT.

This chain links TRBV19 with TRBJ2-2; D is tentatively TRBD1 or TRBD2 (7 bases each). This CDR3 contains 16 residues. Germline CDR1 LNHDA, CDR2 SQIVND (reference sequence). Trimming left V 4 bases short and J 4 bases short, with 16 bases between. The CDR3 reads CASSRQGGSGTGELFF. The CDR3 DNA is TGTGCCAGTAGTAGACAGGGAGGGTCGGGCACCGGGGAGCTGTTTTTT.

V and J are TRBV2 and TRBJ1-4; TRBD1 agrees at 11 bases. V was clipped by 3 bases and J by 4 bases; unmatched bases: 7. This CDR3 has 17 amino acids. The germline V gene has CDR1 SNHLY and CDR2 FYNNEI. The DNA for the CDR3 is TGTGCCAGCAGTGATCGGGACAGGGGGGGTTTTAATGAAAAACTGTTTTTT. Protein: CASSDRDRGGFNEKLFF. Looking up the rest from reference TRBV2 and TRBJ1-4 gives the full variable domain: EPEVTQTPSHQVTQMGQEVILRCVPISNHLYFYWYRQILGQKVEFLVSFYNNEISEKSEIFDDQFSVERPDGSNFTLKIRSTKLEDSAMYFCASSDRDRGGFNEKLFFGSGTQLSVL.

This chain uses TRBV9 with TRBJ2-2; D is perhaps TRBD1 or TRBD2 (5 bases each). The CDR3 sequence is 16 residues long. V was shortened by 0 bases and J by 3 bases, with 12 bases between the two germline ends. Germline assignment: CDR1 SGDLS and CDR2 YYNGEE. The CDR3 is CASSVATPGHTGELFF. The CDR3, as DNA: TGTGCCAGCAGCGTAGCTACGCCGGGACACACCGGGGAGCTGTTTTTT.

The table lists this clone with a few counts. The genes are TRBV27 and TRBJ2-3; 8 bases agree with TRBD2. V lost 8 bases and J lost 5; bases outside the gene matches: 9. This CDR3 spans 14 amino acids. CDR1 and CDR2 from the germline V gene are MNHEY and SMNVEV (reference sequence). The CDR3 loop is CASQIGLAQDTQYF. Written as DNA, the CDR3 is TGTGCCAGCCAAATCGGACTAGCCCAAGATACGCAGTATTTT.

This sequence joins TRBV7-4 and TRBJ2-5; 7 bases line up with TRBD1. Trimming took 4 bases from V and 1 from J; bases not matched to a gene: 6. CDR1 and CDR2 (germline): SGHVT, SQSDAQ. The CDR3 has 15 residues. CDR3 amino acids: CASSSDYRGQETQYF. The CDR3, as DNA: TGTGCCAGCAGCTCGGATTACAGGGGCCAAGAGACCCAGTACTTC.

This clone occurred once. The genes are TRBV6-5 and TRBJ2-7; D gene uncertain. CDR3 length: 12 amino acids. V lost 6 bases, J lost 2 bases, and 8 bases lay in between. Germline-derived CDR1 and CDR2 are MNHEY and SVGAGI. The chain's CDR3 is CASSPTPYEQYF. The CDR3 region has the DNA TGTGCCAGCAGCCCCACCCCCTACGAGCAGTACTTC.

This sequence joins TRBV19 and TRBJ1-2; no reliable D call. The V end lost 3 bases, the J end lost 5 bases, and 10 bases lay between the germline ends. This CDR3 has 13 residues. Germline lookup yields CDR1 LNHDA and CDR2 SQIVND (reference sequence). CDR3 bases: TGTGCCAGTAGTATGGACTGGAGGTATGGCTACACCTTC. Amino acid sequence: CASSMDWRYGYTF.

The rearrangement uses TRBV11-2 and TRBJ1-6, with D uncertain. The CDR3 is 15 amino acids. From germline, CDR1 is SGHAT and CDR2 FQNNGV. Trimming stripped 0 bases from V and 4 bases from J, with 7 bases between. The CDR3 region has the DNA TGTGCCAGCAGCTTAGAGGTGGAATATAATTCACCCCTCCACTTT. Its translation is CASSLEVEYNSPLHF.

CDR3 coding DNA: TGTGCCTGGAGTGTGGGTTCCGAGCAGTACTTC. It yields the protein CAWSVGSEQYF. This rearrangement joins TRBV30 to TRBJ2-7; unclear D gene. The CDR3 loop spans 11 amino acids. With 0 bases removed from V and 6 bases from J, the gap between germline ends came to 6 bases. The germline gives CDR1 GTSNPN, CDR2 SVGIG (reference sequence).

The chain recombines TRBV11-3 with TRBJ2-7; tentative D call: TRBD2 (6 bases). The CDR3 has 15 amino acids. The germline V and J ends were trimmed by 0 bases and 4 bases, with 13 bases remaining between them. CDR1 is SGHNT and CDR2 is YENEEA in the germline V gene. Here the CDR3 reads CASSLDHGGLYEQYF. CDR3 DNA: TGTGCCAGCAGCTTAGATCACGGGGGACTTTACGAGCAGTACTTC.

The CDR3: CASSGRNRAHSEISYEQYF. The CDR3 nucleotides are TGCGCCAGCAGTGGGAGGAACAGAGCCCATTCAGAAATCTCCTACGAGCAGTACTTC. This chain connects TRBV5-1 to TRBJ2-7, with D perhaps TRBD2 (6 bases). The V gene's germline CDR1 is SGHRS and CDR2 YFSETQ. This CDR3 comprises 19 residues. Trimming took 5 bases from V and 0 from J, leaving 27 bases between them.

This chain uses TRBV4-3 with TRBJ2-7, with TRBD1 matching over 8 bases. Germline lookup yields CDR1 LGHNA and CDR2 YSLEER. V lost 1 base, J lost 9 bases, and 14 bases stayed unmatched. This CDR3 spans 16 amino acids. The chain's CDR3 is CASSQAWDRRGSAQYF. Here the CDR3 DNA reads TGCGCCAGCAGCCAAGCCTGGGACAGGAGAGGGTCGGCGCAGTACTTC.

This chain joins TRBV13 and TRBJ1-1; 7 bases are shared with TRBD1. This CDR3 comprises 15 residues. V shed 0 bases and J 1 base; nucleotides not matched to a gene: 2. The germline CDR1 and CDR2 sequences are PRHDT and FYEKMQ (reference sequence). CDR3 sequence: CASSLGEGANTEAFF. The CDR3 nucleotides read TGTGCCAGCAGCTTAGGCGAGGGGGCGAACACTGAAGCTTTCTTT.